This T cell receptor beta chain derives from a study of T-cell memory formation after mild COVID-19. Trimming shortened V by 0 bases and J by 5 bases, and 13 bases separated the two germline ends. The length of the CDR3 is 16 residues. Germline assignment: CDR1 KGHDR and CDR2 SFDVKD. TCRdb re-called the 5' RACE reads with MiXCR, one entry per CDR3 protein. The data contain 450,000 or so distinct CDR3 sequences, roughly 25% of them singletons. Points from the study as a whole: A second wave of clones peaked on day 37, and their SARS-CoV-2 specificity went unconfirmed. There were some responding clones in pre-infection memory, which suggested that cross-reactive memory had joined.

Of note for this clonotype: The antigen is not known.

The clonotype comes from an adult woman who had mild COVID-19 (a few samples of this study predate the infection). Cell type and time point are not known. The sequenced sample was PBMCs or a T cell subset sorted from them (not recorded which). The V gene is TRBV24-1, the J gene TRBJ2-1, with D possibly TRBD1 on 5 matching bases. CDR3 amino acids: CATSDLYRTGHNEQFF. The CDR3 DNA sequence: TGTGCCACCAGTGATTTGTACAGGACGGGTCACAATGAGCAGTTCTTC.